These 30 T cell receptor beta chains were all obtained from the same sample, sequenced in a study of OX40 agonist ivuxolimab in advanced cancers. Generated by immunoSEQ multiplex PCR, the TCRdb table keeps only in-frame clones and is missing some. This table holds some 41,000 clones, roughly nine tenths found once. This sample comprised CD4+ or CD8+ T cells sorted from blood, obtained in a trial of the OX40 agonist ivuxolimab. These receptors were obtained from an adult with an advanced solid tumor such as melanoma, head and neck, liver or kidney cancer.

V usage is TRBV7-2 and J usage is TRBJ2-7, with TRBD1 as a possible D gene (5 bases). The CDR3 spans 15 residues. Germline CDR1 is SGHTA and CDR2 is FQGNSA. V was cut by 2 bases and J by 0 bases, with 11 bases left in between. The chain's CDR3 is CASSLSPQGSYEQYF. CDR3 DNA: TGTGCCAGCAGCTTAAGCCCTCAGGGCTCCTACGAGCAGTACTTC.

The V and J genes are TRBV18 and TRBJ2-1; no firm D call. V was trimmed by 3 bases and J by 0 bases, leaving 12 bases between them. Germline CDR1 and CDR2: KGHSH and LQKENI. The CDR3 spans 16 residues. The CDR3 region has the DNA TGTGCCAGCTCACCGGACGGATTGAGCTCCTACAATGAGCAGTTCTTC. Protein sequence: CASSPDGLSSYNEQFF. Based on the CDR3 plus reference TRBV18 and TRBJ2-1, the full variable domain is NAGVMQNPRHLVRRRGQEARLRCSPMKGHSHVYWYRQLPEEGLKFMVYLQKENIIDESGMPKERFSAEFPKEGPSILRIQQVVRGDSAAYFCASSPDGLSSYNEQFFGPGTRLTVL.

The CDR3 bases are TGTGCCAGCAGTGAATACGGGGGGGCGGACACAGATACGCAGTATTTT. Protein: CASSEYGGADTDTQYF. The chain is built from TRBV25-1 and TRBJ2-3; TRBD2 aligns across 8 bases. The trim removed 0 bases at V and 2 bases at J, leaving 4 bases unmatched. Germline V lookup: CDR1 MGHDK, CDR2 SYGVNS. The CDR3 spans 16 residues.

This clone appeared once. CDR3 coding DNA: TGTGCCAGCCACTTGTCCGGGAGGACAGCGAGCCTGTGGGATGGCTACACCTTC. The encoded protein is CASHLSGRTASLWDGYTF. The chain carries TRBV27 and TRBJ1-2, with TRBD1 as a possible D gene (6 bases). Trimming took 8 bases from V and 6 from J, leaving 31 bases between them. CDR1 is MNHEY and CDR2 is SMNVEV in the germline V gene (reference sequence). The length of the CDR3 is 18 residues.

The genes are TRBV7-9 and TRBJ1-2; 7 positions agree with TRBD1. This CDR3 has 13 amino acids. V lost 5 bases and J lost 4; bases outside the gene matches: 4. CDR1 and CDR2 (germline): SEHNR, FQNEAQ (reference sequence). The CDR3 nucleotides read TGTGCCAGCAGCGAAACAGGGGCCTATGGCTACACCTTC. Translation gives CASSETGAYGYTF.

Only one count was recorded for this clone. J is TRBJ2-2 and V is TRBV30, with D unclear. V lost 1 base and J lost 0, with 9 bases in between. Germline lookup yields CDR1 GTSNPN and CDR2 SVGIG (reference sequence). The CDR3 is made up of 15 amino acids. CDR3 region: CAWSDTNPNTGELFF. In DNA, the CDR3 is TGTGCCTGGAGTGATACAAACCCGAACACCGGGGAGCTGTTTTTT.

The chain carries TRBV6-1 and TRBJ1-6; TRBD1 matches at 7 bases. Germline V lookup: CDR1 MNHNS, CDR2 SASEGT. The CDR3 spans 14 residues. With V trimmed by 10 bases and J by 2 bases, 5 bases remained unmatched. For the CDR3, the DNA is TGTGCCACTAAACAGGGGACCTATAATTCACCCCTCCACTTT. It encodes CATKQGTYNSPLHF.

V usage is TRBV9 and J usage is TRBJ1-6, with D perhaps TRBD1 (6 bases). Trimming pared 0 bases from V and 13 bases from J, leaving 14 bases between. This CDR3 is 14 amino acids long. Germline values: CDR1 SGDLS, CDR2 YYNGEE. CDR3 sequence: CASSVGGGLAPLHF. The DNA for the CDR3 is TGTGCCAGCAGCGTAGGGGGGGGGCTAGCGCCCCTCCACTTT.

The V gene is TRBV6-5, the J gene TRBJ2-1; D might be TRBD1 (6 bases). CDR1 and CDR2 (germline): MNHEY, SVGAGI. V lost 2 bases and J 2 bases, leaving 10 bases between the germline ends. CDR3 size: 15 residues. The CDR3 nucleotides are TGTGCCAGCAGTTACATTGAGGGGGCCTACAATGAGCAGTTCTTC. It is translated as CASSYIEGAYNEQFF.

The chain joins TRBV19 to TRBJ2-1; 11 bases agree with TRBD2. CDR1 is LNHDA and CDR2 is SQIVND in the germline V gene (reference sequence). Losses at the gene ends were 2 bases for V and 8 bases for J; bases not matched to a gene: 5. There are 15 residues in the CDR3. The CDR3 protein is CASSITSGGMDEQFF. Written as DNA, the CDR3 is TGTGCCAGTAGTATAACTAGCGGGGGAATGGATGAGCAGTTCTTC.

The chain carries TRBV2 and TRBJ2-3; D gene ambiguous. The germline gives CDR1 SNHLY, CDR2 FYNNEI. The V and J ends lost 1 base and 9 bases respectively, with 8 bases between them. This CDR3 region has 12 residues. This chain's CDR3 is CASSEGGLTQYF. Written as DNA, the CDR3 is TGTGCCAGCAGTGAAGGGGGTTTGACGCAGTATTTT.

V usage is TRBV9 and J usage is TRBJ2-3; the D is unclear. The V and J ends lost 1 base and 6 bases respectively, with 12 bases between them. CDR3 size: 14 residues. From germline, CDR1 is SGDLS and CDR2 YYNGEE. Written as DNA, the CDR3 is TGTGCCAGCAGCGTATTGGCGGTAACGGATACGCAGTATTTT. Its protein product is CASSVLAVTDTQYF.

The chain is built from TRBV7-8 and TRBJ1-2; TRBD1 is a possible D gene (6 bases). Germline V gene lookup returns CDR1 SGHVS and CDR2 FQNEAQ. V dropped 6 bases and J dropped 0 bases, with 14 bases sitting between them. The CDR3 consists of 15 residues. The CDR3 nucleotides read TGTGCCAGCAGTGACAGGCGTCTAGCTAACTATGGCTACACCTTC. It specifies CASSDRRLANYGYTF.

This clone has a handful of counts. The chain links TRBV2 to TRBJ2-1; weak D call: TRBD2 (6 bases). The germline V and J ends were trimmed by 7 bases and 3 bases, with 16 bases remaining between them. CDR3 size: 15 residues. Germline V gene sequence: CDR1 SNHLY, CDR2 FYNNEI. This CDR3 reads CASTEKGGFYNEQFF. The CDR3 DNA reads as TGTGCCAGCACCGAAAAGGGAGGCTTCTACAATGAGCAGTTCTTC. Filled out from reference TRBV2 and TRBJ2-1, the complete variable domain reads EPEVTQTPSHQVTQMGQEVILRCVPISNHLYFYWYRQILGQKVEFLVSFYNNEISEKSEIFDDQFSVERPDGSNFTLKIRSTKLEDSAMYFCASTEKGGFYNEQFFGPGTRLTVL.

The rearrangement links TRBV13 to TRBJ2-4; D remains ambiguous. Germline V CDR1 and CDR2: PRHDT, FYEKMQ (reference sequence). The CDR3 runs to 15 residues. The V and J ends lost 6 bases and 1 base respectively, with 13 bases between them. The CDR3 here is CASRPRRQAKNIQYF. The DNA of the CDR3 is TGTGCCAGCAGACCTAGACGGCAGGCCAAAAACATTCAGTACTTC.

The CDR3 bases are TGTGCCAGCAGTCTCCAACGGCAGGGGATCGACGAGCAGTACTTC. It yields the protein CASSLQRQGIDEQYF. This chain connects TRBV6-1 to TRBJ2-7; D perhaps matches TRBD1 (6 bases). Germline V lookup: CDR1 MNHNS, CDR2 SASEGT. CDR3 length: 15 amino acids. With 5 bases removed from V and 5 bases from J, the gap between germline ends came to 19 bases.

The genes are TRBV25-1 and TRBJ1-6; D might be TRBD1 (6 bases). The CDR3 consists of 13 residues. V dropped 6 bases and J dropped 5 bases, with 8 bases sitting between them. Germline V gives CDR1 MGHDK, CDR2 SYGVNS. CDR3 sequence reads: CASRDRDNSPLHF. DNA of the CDR3: TGTGCCAGCAGGGACAGAGATAATTCACCCCTCCACTTT.

The chain combines TRBV6-6 with TRBJ1-1; TRBD1 is a possible D gene (5 bases). The CDR3 is 15 residues long. Trimming took off 0 bases at V and 0 bases at J, with 8 bases between the two ends. CDR1 MNHNY and CDR2 SVGAGI come from the germline V gene (reference sequence). The CDR3 DNA reads as TGTGCCAGCAGTTACTCGGGGGGTATGAACACTGAAGCTTTCTTT. This encodes CASSYSGGMNTEAFF.

This chain's CDR3 is CASSDGLAVRELFF. DNA for the CDR3: TGCGCCAGCAGCGACGGACTAGCCGTCCGGGAGCTGTTTTTT. The chain is built from TRBV5-1 and TRBJ2-2; 8 nucleotides match TRBD2. The V gene end was trimmed by 4 bases and the J gene end by 9 bases; junction bases not matched to a gene: 8. This CDR3 contains 14 residues. The germline V gene has CDR1 SGHRS and CDR2 YFSETQ.

V is TRBV6-6 and J is TRBJ1-6; D uncertain. Germline V gene data show CDR1 as MNHNY and CDR2 as SVGAGI (reference sequence). This CDR3 has 11 amino acids. V lost 7 bases and J 5 bases, leaving 3 bases between the germline ends. The CDR3 nucleotides are TGTGCCAGCAAAAATAATTCACCCCTCCACTTT. Its protein is CASKNNSPLHF.

The chain recombines TRBV6-9 with TRBJ1-6; unclear D gene. CDR1 is MNHGY and CDR2 is SVAAGI in the germline V gene. The CDR3 runs to 12 residues. The V and J ends lost 3 bases and 14 bases respectively, with 11 bases between them. CDR3 in amino acids: CASSYSQSTLHF. The DNA for the CDR3 is TGTGCCAGCAGTTACTCACAAAGTACCCTCCACTTT.

The rearrangement uses TRBV5-6 and TRBJ2-1, with D maybe TRBD2 (6 bases). V lost 4 bases to trimming and J lost 3 bases, with 14 bases between them. CDR3 length equals 15 residues. Per germline, CDR1 SGHDT and CDR2 YYEEEE. The CDR3 is CASSRGGVYYNEQFF. CDR3 bases: TGTGCCAGCAGCCGGGGAGGAGTCTACTACAATGAGCAGTTCTTC.

The chain combines TRBV5-4 with TRBJ2-3, with 10 bases that match TRBD2. Germline lookup yields CDR1 SGHNT and CDR2 YYREEE (reference sequence). This CDR3 spans 16 amino acids. V lost 1 base and J lost 6; bases outside the gene matches: 8. The CDR3 nucleotides read TGTGCCAGCAGCTTGCCCCAGCGGGGGGGGTCCGATACGCAGTATTTT. Translation: CASSLPQRGGSDTQYF.

The chain uses TRBV6-6 and TRBJ2-7; 7 bases fit TRBD2. Germline-derived CDR1 and CDR2 are MNHNY and SVGAGI (reference sequence). The CDR3 is 13 residues long. J was trimmed by 3 bases and V by 6 bases; bases with no gene match: 5. The CDR3 loop reads CASRGLTDYEQYF. The CDR3 DNA is TGTGCCAGCAGGGGACTAACAGACTACGAGCAGTACTTC.

The rearrangement uses TRBV5-5 and TRBJ2-1, with TRBD1 identical over 8 bases. Germline-derived CDR1 and CDR2 are SGHKS and YYEKEE (reference sequence). V shed 5 bases, J shed 5 bases, and the junction held 18 bases outside the gene matches. This CDR3 region has 18 residues. The CDR3 here is CASSPSGTGLFRHNEQFF. CDR3 sequence (DNA): TGTGCCAGCAGTCCCTCCGGGACAGGCCTCTTCCGACACAATGAGCAGTTCTTC.

To note about this clone: Other DNA sequences from this sample encode an identical CDR3 as well. The J gene is TRBJ2-1, the V gene TRBV11-2; 7 bases match TRBD2. Losses at the gene ends were 1 base for V and 4 bases for J; bases not matched to a gene: 4. The germline V gene encodes CDR1 SGHAT and CDR2 FQNNGV. This CDR3 has 15 amino acids. For the CDR3, the DNA is TGTGCCAGCAGCTTAGGCCTAGCGGAGTACAATGAGCAGTTCTTC. This codes for CASSLGLAEYNEQFF.

The gene calls are TRBV6-5 and TRBJ2-3, with TRBD2 as a possible D gene (5 bases). CDR1 is MNHEY and CDR2 is SVGAGI in the germline V gene. V lost 7 bases to trimming and J lost 3 bases, with 11 bases between them. CDR3 length: 13 residues. Written as DNA, the CDR3 is TGTGCCAGCACCCGGGATAGTACAGATACGCAGTATTTT. Protein product: CASTRDSTDTQYF.

This clone has just one count. The rearrangement joins TRBV10-2 to TRBJ2-7; 8 nucleotides match TRBD1. V trimming: 1 base; J trimming: 3 bases; junction bases outside the gene matches: 5. Germline loops: CDR1 WSHSY, CDR2 SAAADI. This CDR3 is built from 15 residues. CDR3: CASSELPDRDYEQYF. Here the CDR3 DNA reads TGCGCCAGCAGTGAGTTACCGGACAGGGACTACGAGCAGTACTTC.

This chain uses TRBV11-2 with TRBJ1-1; no definite D call. V was pared by 3 bases and J by 1 base, with 3 bases between. Per germline, CDR1 SGHAT and CDR2 FQNNGV. The CDR3 consists of 12 residues. CDR3 protein: CASSLRNTEAFF. CDR3 nucleotides: TGTGCCAGCAGCTTGCGGAACACTGAAGCTTTCTTT. Full variable domain (remainder filled in from reference TRBV11-2 and TRBJ1-1): EAGVAQSPRYKIIEKRQSVAFWCNPISGHATLYWYQQILGQGPKLLIQFQNNGVVDDSQLPKDRFSAERLKGVDSTLKIQPAKLEDSAVYLCASSLRNTEAFFGQGTRLTVV.

This clone was recorded a few times. The J gene is TRBJ2-3, the V gene TRBV27; 9 bases match TRBD2. Germline trimming cut 2 bases from V and 2 bases from J; bases unmatched to any gene: 5. Germline V CDR1 and CDR2: MNHEY, SMNVEV (reference sequence). This CDR3 spans 16 amino acids. This chain's CDR3 is CASSLERGVNTDTQYF. The DNA for the CDR3 is TGTGCCAGCAGTTTAGAGCGGGGGGTCAACACAGATACGCAGTATTTT.